The T cell receptor beta chain under discussion was sequenced for a study of blood T cells in healthy people across ages. The V gene's germline CDR1 is LNHNV and CDR2 YYDKDF (reference sequence). This CDR3 has 16 amino acids. A second PCR of roughly 6 to 12 cycles used a sample-barcoded 5' primer and a J-beta primer mix. TCRdb reprocessed the 5' RACE reads via MiXCR and lists one record per CDR3 protein. Counted here are around 800,000 distinct CDR3 sequences, 53% occurring once; the ten biggest clones make up about 42%. Sequenced material: blood. The sequence came from a man older than 75 in good health. The chain combines TRBV15 with TRBJ2-1, with 10 bases that match TRBD1. The J call may not be correct, given that the DNA end is closer to TRBJ2-7. DNA for the CDR3: TGTGCCACCAGCAGAGATAGACAGGGGGCCTACAATGAGCAGTACTTC. This gives the protein CATSRDRQGAYNEQYF.